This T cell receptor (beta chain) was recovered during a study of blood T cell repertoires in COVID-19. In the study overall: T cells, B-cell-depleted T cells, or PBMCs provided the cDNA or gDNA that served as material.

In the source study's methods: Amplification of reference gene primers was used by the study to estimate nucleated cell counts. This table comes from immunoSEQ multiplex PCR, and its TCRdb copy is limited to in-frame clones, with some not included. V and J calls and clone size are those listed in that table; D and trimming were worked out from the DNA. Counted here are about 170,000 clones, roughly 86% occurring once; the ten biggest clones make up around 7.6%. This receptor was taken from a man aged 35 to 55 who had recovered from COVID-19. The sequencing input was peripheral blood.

CDR3 amino acids: CASRGNTQYF. In nucleotides, the CDR3 is TGTGCCAGCCGGGGGAATACGCAGTATTTT. The V call is TRBV2, the J call TRBJ2-3; D is perhaps TRBD2 (6 bases). Germline V gene sequence: CDR1 SNHLY, CDR2 FYNNEI. The CDR3 has 10 residues. V lost 8 bases to trimming and J lost 7 bases, with 7 bases between them.